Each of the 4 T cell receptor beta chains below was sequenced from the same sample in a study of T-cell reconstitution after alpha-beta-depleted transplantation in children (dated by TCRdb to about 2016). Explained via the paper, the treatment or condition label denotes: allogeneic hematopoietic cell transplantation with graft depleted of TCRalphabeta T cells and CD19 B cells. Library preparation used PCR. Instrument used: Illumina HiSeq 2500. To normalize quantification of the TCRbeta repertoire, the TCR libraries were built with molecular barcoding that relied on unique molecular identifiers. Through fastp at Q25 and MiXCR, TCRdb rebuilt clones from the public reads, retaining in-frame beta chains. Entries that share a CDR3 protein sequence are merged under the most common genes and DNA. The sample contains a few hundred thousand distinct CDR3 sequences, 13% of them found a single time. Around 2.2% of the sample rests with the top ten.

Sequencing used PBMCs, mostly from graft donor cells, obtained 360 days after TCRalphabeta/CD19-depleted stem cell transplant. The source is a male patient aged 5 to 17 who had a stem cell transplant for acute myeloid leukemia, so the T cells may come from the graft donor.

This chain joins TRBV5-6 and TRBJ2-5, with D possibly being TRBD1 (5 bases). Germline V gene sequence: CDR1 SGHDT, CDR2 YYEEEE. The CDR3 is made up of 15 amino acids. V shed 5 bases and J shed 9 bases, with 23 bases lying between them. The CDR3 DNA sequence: TGTGCCAGCAGAGTAGGTTTCCGGACACTCTATTCCCAGTACTTC. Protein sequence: CASRVGFRTLYSQYF.

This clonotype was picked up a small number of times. CDR3 sequence reads: CSARDRTDTQYF. CDR3 nucleotide sequence: TGCAGTGCTAGAGATCGAACAGATACGCAGTATTTT. The J gene is TRBJ2-3, the V gene TRBV20-1; D not resolved. V dropped 0 bases and J dropped 3 bases, with 4 bases sitting between them. Germline CDR1 and CDR2: DFQATT and SNEGSKA (reference sequence). This CDR3 is 12 amino acids long.

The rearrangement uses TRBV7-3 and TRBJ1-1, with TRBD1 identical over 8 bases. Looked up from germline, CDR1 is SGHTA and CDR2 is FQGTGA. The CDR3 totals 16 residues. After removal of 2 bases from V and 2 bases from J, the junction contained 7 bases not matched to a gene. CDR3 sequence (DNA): TGTGCCAGCAGCTTATCCCTGGGGACAGGAAACACTGAAGCTTTCTTT. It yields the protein CASSLSLGTGNTEAFF.

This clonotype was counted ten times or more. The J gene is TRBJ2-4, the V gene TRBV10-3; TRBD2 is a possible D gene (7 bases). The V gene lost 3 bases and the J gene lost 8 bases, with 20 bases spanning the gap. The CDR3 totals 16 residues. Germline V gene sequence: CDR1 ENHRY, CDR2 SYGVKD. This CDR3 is CAISDGRGGAGDIQYF. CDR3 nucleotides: TGTGCCATCAGTGATGGCCGTGGGGGGGCGGGAGACATTCAGTACTTC.